The T cell receptor beta chain under discussion was sequenced for a study of blood T cell repertoires in COVID-19. This CDR3 is 16 amino acids long. Trimming removed 3 bases at V and 5 bases at J, with 16 bases between. Germline V gene data show CDR1 as KGHSH and CDR2 as LQKENI. During the 2 weeks before they entered the study, exposed participants had met someone with a PCR-confirmed or clinician-diagnosed COVID-19 case. Sequencing used immunoSEQ multiplex PCR; TCRdb keeps in-frame clones, though not all of them. The sample consists of 350,000 to 450,000 clones, roughly nine tenths of them appearing once.

The material sequenced was PBMCs or T cells enriched from blood (not recorded which). The chain recombines TRBV18 with TRBJ2-2; TRBD1 might be the D (6 bases). The sequence came from a woman aged 40-49 years who had been exposed to COVID-19. CDR3 sequence: CASSPQLSQGTGELFF. CDR3 bases: TGTGCCAGCTCACCCCAGTTGAGTCAGGGGACCGGGGAGCTGTTTTTT.